This TCR beta chain was documented in a study of beta chain features in type 1 diabetes. Germline V CDR1 and CDR2: SGHNT, YYREEE (reference sequence). The CDR3 contains 14 residues. V was clipped by 0 bases and J by 2 bases, with 8 bases between them. This clone was counted only a few times. What it binds is unknown. Study-wide findings and caveats: The naive, central memory and Treg TCRB repertoires looked more alike in patients than they did in healthy donors. Insertions were fewer and deletions more numerous at VDJ junctions in type 1 diabetes patients.

The isolated RNA, all of it, was reverse transcribed, so expressed TCRB transcripts were what got sequenced. TCRdb's copy holds only in-frame clones and misses some; the assay was immunoSEQ multiplex PCR. Among 390,000 or so clones, roughly 13% were seen once, and the ten largest hold roughly 0.033%. Material: naive CD4+ T cells from blood. The TCR sequence derives from a man in his thirties or forties in good health. The gene calls are TRBV5-4 and TRBJ1-1; D is unclear. The CDR3 loop reads CASSLVSSNTEAFF. The CDR3 nucleotides are TGTGCCAGCAGCTTGGTTTCCAGCAACACTGAAGCTTTCTTT.